Sequencing of this T cell receptor (beta chain) was carried out in a study of control samples from healthy donors and cancer patients. Here immunoSEQ multiplex PCR was the method, and the copy in TCRdb shows in-frame clones only, minus some. This sample has 95,000 to 110,000 clones, with 75% to 90% found just once. CDR1 and CDR2 (germline): SGHTA, FQGNSA. The V end was cut by 5 bases, the J end by 3 bases, with 14 bases between. The CDR3 runs 15 residues. The chain links TRBV7-2 to TRBJ1-5, with D hard to call. The receptor was derived from a man aged 55-75 years with lung cancer. What was sequenced was PBMCs. This CDR3 reads CASSPSLISNQPQHF. In DNA, the CDR3 is TGTGCCAGCAGCCCTAGCCTCATATCCAATCAGCCCCAGCATTTT.